The 10 T cell receptor beta chains below were found in one sample sequenced in a study of shared clonotypes between healthy human individuals. TCRdb keeps only in-frame clones here, not all; method: immunoSEQ multiplex PCR. The sample shows 550,000 to 750,000 clones, just over 90% of them seen only once. CD45RO-negative, CCR7-selected cells formed the naive CD8 fraction, which excluded terminally differentiated effector memory CD45RA+ cells. The sequenced sample was naive CD8+ T cells sorted from blood. These receptors were obtained from a man aged 25 to 40 in good health.

J is TRBJ2-7 and V is TRBV18, with 8 bases that match TRBD1. This CDR3 has 15 amino acids. J was trimmed by 4 bases and V by 3 bases; bases with no gene match: 8. Germline CDR1 is KGHSH and CDR2 is LQKENI. CDR3 nucleotides: TGTGCCAGCTCACCCCCGGGACAGGCTTCTTACGAGCAGTACTTC. Residues: CASSPPGQASYEQYF.

This sequence joins TRBV5-4 and TRBJ2-5, with 8 nucleotides matching TRBD1. Losses at the gene ends were 5 bases for V and 1 base for J; bases not matched to a gene: 13. CDR3 length equals 17 residues. The germline CDR1 and CDR2 sequences are SGHNT and YYREEE (reference sequence). CDR3 bases: TGTGCCAGCAGAACGCAGGGGGCGATTATGGTCCAAGAGACCCAGTACTTC. This translates into CASRTQGAIMVQETQYF.

V usage is TRBV15 and J usage is TRBJ2-3; tentatively, D is TRBD1 (5 bases). This CDR3 has 14 amino acids. V gave up 1 base and J gave up 5 bases, with 10 bases separating them. Germline assignment: CDR1 LNHNV and CDR2 YYDKDF (reference sequence). The CDR3 loop reads CATSRARAIDTQYF. Written as DNA, the CDR3 is TGTGCCACCAGCAGAGCCAGGGCAATAGATACGCAGTATTTT. Variable domain in full (rest from reference TRBV15 and TRBJ2-3): DAMVIQNPRYQVTQFGKPVTLSCSQTLNHNVMYWYQQKSSQAPKLLFHYYDKDFNNEADTPDNFQSRRPNTSFCFLDIRSPGLGDTAMYLCATSRARAIDTQYFGPGTRLTVL.

The CDR3 loop is CASSLDNRDRVSNEQFF. In nucleotides, the CDR3 is TGTGCCAGCAGCTTAGATAACCGGGACAGGGTATCAAATGAGCAGTTCTTC. This chain uses TRBV7-2 with TRBJ2-1; TRBD1 agrees at 9 bases. Germline trimming cut 1 base from V and 7 bases from J; bases unmatched to any gene: 11. The CDR3 is 17 residues long. CDR1 is SGHTA and CDR2 is FQGNSA in the germline V gene.

The rearrangement joins TRBV11-2 to TRBJ2-1; D is undetermined. Between the trimmed V and J ends, which lost 0 bases and 5 bases, there was a span of 20 bases. CDR3 length: 18 amino acids. In germline, CDR1 is SGHAT, CDR2 FQNNGV. The CDR3 nucleotides are TGTGCCAGCAGCTTAGACTCGTTCATACCTAGTAGTGACAATGAGCAGTTCTTC. It is translated as CASSLDSFIPSSDNEQFF.

The CDR3 spells CASSLSASGLYEQYF. The CDR3 nucleotides are TGTGCCAGCAGCTTATCGGCTAGCGGGTTGTACGAGCAGTACTTC. The chain employs TRBV7-9 and TRBJ2-7; 8 bases agree with TRBD2. CDR1 is SEHNR and CDR2 is FQNEAQ in the germline V gene (reference sequence). Trimming cost V 2 bases and J 4 bases; bases outside gene matches: 7. The length of the CDR3 is 15 residues.

The V call is TRBV28, the J call TRBJ2-3; D is uncertain. Germline CDR1 reads MDHEN; CDR2 reads SYDVKM. V lost 5 bases to trimming and J lost 3 bases, with 12 bases between them. CDR3 length: 14 residues. This CDR3 reads CASSSGDRTDTQYF. CDR3 nucleotides: TGTGCCAGCAGTAGTGGGGATCGAACAGATACGCAGTATTTT.

V is TRBV29-1 and J is TRBJ2-1; no clear D. V was shortened by 2 bases and J by 0 bases, with 8 bases between the two germline ends. Germline CDR1 and CDR2: SQVTM and ANQGSEA. The CDR3 consists of 14 residues. In nucleotides, the CDR3 is TGCAGCGTTGAACAGGCAAGCTCCTACAATGAGCAGTTCTTC. Amino acid sequence: CSVEQASSYNEQFF.

This rearrangement joins TRBV5-1 to TRBJ2-1; D is perhaps TRBD2 (6 bases). CDR1 SGHRS and CDR2 YFSETQ come from the germline V gene. This CDR3 contains 15 residues. The germline V and J ends were trimmed by 6 bases and 4 bases, with 17 bases remaining between them. CDR3 region: CASKWRALEYNEQFF. The CDR3 DNA reads TGCGCCAGCAAATGGAGGGCCCTCGAATACAATGAGCAGTTCTTC.

The rearrangement links TRBV11-2 to TRBJ2-1, with 8 bases fitting TRBD1. Germline CDR1 reads SGHAT; CDR2 reads FQNNGV. This CDR3 contains 16 residues. V trimming: 4 bases; J trimming: 0 bases; junction bases outside the gene matches: 5. CDR3 sequence: CASSWGQASSYNEQFF. CDR3 coding DNA: TGTGCCAGCAGCTGGGGACAGGCGAGCTCCTACAATGAGCAGTTCTTC.